The 16 T cell receptor beta chains presented below share a single source sample, sequenced in a study of T cells after yellow fever vaccination. TCRdb independently ran MiXCR on the 5' RACE reads; one entry per CDR3 protein. The data hold 200,000 to 250,000 distinct CDR3 sequences, with under 3.5% observed a single time. This sample comprised CD4+ T cells sorted from PBMCs, obtained 10 days after the yellow fever booster vaccination. The receptors here all came from a man younger than 35 who received the YFV17D yellow fever vaccine.

There are a few counts of this clonotype. The chain employs TRBV5-5 and TRBJ2-7; possibly TRBD1 for D (6 bases). The CDR3 sequence is 14 residues long. V was pared by 3 bases and J by 0 bases, with 10 bases between. From germline, CDR1 is SGHKS and CDR2 YYEKEE (reference sequence). The CDR3 loop reads CASSYRDTSYEQYF. DNA for the CDR3: TGTGCCAGCAGCTACCGGGACACCTCCTACGAGCAGTACTTC.

This clonotype was counted between two and nine times. This sequence joins TRBV5-6 and TRBJ1-1; 10 bases map to TRBD1. Germline-derived CDR1 and CDR2 are SGHDT and YYEEEE. This CDR3 is 16 amino acids long. Trimming at V came to 4 bases and at J to 1 base, leaving 7 bases not matched to a gene. The CDR3 nucleotides read TGTGCCAGCAGCCTAGACAGGGGGCTTGCGAACACTGAAGCTTTCTTT. Encoded protein: CASSLDRGLANTEAFF.

This clonotype appeared many times. V usage is TRBV6-2 or TRBV6-3 and J usage is TRBJ2-1; D is perhaps TRBD2 (5 bases). Germline-derived CDR1 and CDR2 are MNHEY and SVGEGT. The germline V and J ends were trimmed by 7 bases and 5 bases, with 15 bases remaining between them. This CDR3 region has 14 residues. Written as DNA, the CDR3 is TGTGCCAGCACCAACCGGTCCGGGGACAATGAGCAGTTCTTC. It specifies CASTNRSGDNEQFF.

This clonotype was counted a few times. Germline is not matched at one junction end, which may reflect a read error. The V call is TRBV20-1, the J call TRBJ2-1, with 7 bases matching TRBD1. Germline assignment: CDR1 DFQATT and CDR2 SNEGSKA (reference sequence). This CDR3 has 8 amino acids. The CDR3 region is CSASRGIF. The CDR3, as DNA: TGCAGTGCCAGCAGGGGGATCTTC.

This clonotype occurred many times. Relative to the germline gene, one junction end is altered; a read error may explain this. The chain employs TRBV5-1 and TRBJ2-7; the match to TRBD1 covers 12 bases. The CDR3 totals 14 residues. The germline V gene has CDR1 SGHRS and CDR2 YFSETQ. CDR3: CASSPTGTGGSKGF. The CDR3 DNA is TGCGCCAGCAGCCCGACCGGGACAGGGGGCTCTAAAGGCTTC.

This clonotype was observed many times. This chain links TRBV7-8 with TRBJ2-5; D gene ambiguous. The germline V gene encodes CDR1 SGHVS and CDR2 FQNEAQ. The V end was cut by 1 base, the J end by 4 bases, with 10 bases between. This CDR3 comprises 14 residues. The CDR3 region has the DNA TGTGCCAGCAGCTTAGATCCAGGCGCAGAGACCCAGTACTTC. This encodes CASSLDPGAETQYF.

This clonotype has ten or more counts. This rearrangement joins TRBV18 to TRBJ1-5; D ambiguous. The CDR3 is 13 residues long. CDR1 and CDR2 (germline): KGHSH, LQKENI. The V gene lost 3 bases and the J gene lost 4 bases, with 7 bases spanning the gap. The CDR3 DNA follows: TGTGCCAGCTCACCGGAGGCGAATCAGCCCCAGCATTTT. This translates into CASSPEANQPQHF.

This clonotype was seen a few times. The V call is TRBV4-2, the J call TRBJ2-1; 10 positions agree with TRBD2. Germline V gene lookup returns CDR1 LGHNA and CDR2 YNFKEQ. The CDR3 is made up of 15 amino acids. Trimming took 1 base from V and 7 from J; bases not matched to a gene: 4. CDR3 sequence reads: CASSQGKLAGNEQFF. CDR3 DNA: TGTGCCAGCAGCCAAGGAAAACTAGCGGGGAATGAGCAGTTCTTC.

This clonotype was observed a few times. This chain connects TRBV5-1 to TRBJ2-2, with TRBD1 matching over 7 bases. V gave up 4 bases and J gave up 4 bases; unmatched junction bases: 7. CDR1 SGHRS and CDR2 YFSETQ come from the germline V gene. The length of the CDR3 is 15 residues. The CDR3 DNA follows: TGCGCCAGCAGCGAGCGGACAGGCCTCACCGGGGAGCTGTTTTTT. Its translation: CASSERTGLTGELFF. The complete variable domain, with remaining parts taken from reference TRBV5-1 and TRBJ2-2, reads KAGVTQTPRYLIKTRGQQVTLSCSPISGHRSVSWYQQTPGQGLQFLFEYFSETQRNKGNFPGRFSGRQFSNSRSEMNVSTLELGDSALYLCASSERTGLTGELFFGEGSRLTVL.

The chain combines TRBV5-1 with TRBJ1-1, with 9 bases identical to TRBD1. Trimming removed 3 bases from V and 0 bases from J; junction bases left unmatched: 3. Germline V gene lookup returns CDR1 SGHRS and CDR2 YFSETQ. CDR3 length equals 15 residues. CDR3 residues: CASSYDRGMNTEAFF. The CDR3, as DNA: TGCGCCAGCAGCTATGACAGGGGGATGAACACTGAAGCTTTCTTT.

Many counts were recorded for this clonotype. The rearrangement uses TRBV5-5 and TRBJ1-2; no reliable D call. Germline-derived CDR1 and CDR2 are SGHKS and YYEKEE (reference sequence). Trimming removed 2 bases from V and 4 bases from J, with 12 bases in between. This CDR3 comprises 14 residues. This chain's CDR3 is CASSLVWTSYGYTF. The CDR3 nucleotides read TGTGCCAGCAGCTTAGTTTGGACGAGCTATGGCTACACCTTC.

This clonotype was observed many times. The V gene is TRBV6-2 or TRBV6-3, the J gene TRBJ2-1, with 10 bases lining up with TRBD1. CDR3 length: 17 residues. Germline CDR1 is MNHEY and CDR2 is SVGEGT. J lost 2 bases, V lost 0 bases, and 4 bases had no gene match. The DNA of the CDR3 is TGTGCCAGCAGTTACTCGAAAGGACAGGGGGCCTACAATGAGCAGTTCTTC. This encodes CASSYSKGQGAYNEQFF.

This clonotype was recorded a few times. CDR3 coding DNA: TGTGCCAGCAGTGCGGGACAGGGGAGGGATACGCAGTATTTT. Protein: CASSAGQGRDTQYF. The J gene is TRBJ2-3, the V gene TRBV2, with 10 bases matching TRBD1. There are 14 residues in the CDR3. The J segment lost 6 bases and the V segment lost 4 bases, leaving 4 bases of the junction unmatched. Germline CDR1 reads SNHLY; CDR2 reads FYNNEI.

The J gene is TRBJ2-6, the V gene TRBV12-2; whether TRBD1, the table's D call, matches the DNA was not checked. TRBV12-2 is noted as a pseudogene. CDR3 length: 17 amino acids. The CDR3 region has the DNA TGTGCAAGTCGCTTCGGAGGACAGTTCTCTGGGGCCAACGTCCTGACTTTC. Its translation is CASRFGGQFSGANVLTF.

The chain is built from TRBV5-6 and TRBJ2-7; D is possibly TRBD1 or TRBD2 (6 bases each). From germline, CDR1 is SGHDT and CDR2 YYEEEE. V was trimmed by 6 bases and J by 3 bases, leaving 13 bases between them. CDR3 length equals 13 residues. Here the CDR3 reads CASTTGGDYEQYV. The CDR3, as DNA: TGTGCCAGCACCACCGGGGGCGACTACGAGCAGTACGTC.

The V and J genes are TRBV4-3 and TRBJ2-5, with D possibly TRBD1 on 6 matching bases. Trimming left V 6 bases short and J 5 bases short, with 25 bases between. The length of the CDR3 is 17 residues. The germline gives CDR1 LGHNA, CDR2 YSLEER. The chain's CDR3 is CASSEGPPLQGTETQYF. The CDR3 DNA reads as TGCGCCAGCAGTGAAGGCCCACCCCTACAGGGCACGGAGACCCAGTACTTC.